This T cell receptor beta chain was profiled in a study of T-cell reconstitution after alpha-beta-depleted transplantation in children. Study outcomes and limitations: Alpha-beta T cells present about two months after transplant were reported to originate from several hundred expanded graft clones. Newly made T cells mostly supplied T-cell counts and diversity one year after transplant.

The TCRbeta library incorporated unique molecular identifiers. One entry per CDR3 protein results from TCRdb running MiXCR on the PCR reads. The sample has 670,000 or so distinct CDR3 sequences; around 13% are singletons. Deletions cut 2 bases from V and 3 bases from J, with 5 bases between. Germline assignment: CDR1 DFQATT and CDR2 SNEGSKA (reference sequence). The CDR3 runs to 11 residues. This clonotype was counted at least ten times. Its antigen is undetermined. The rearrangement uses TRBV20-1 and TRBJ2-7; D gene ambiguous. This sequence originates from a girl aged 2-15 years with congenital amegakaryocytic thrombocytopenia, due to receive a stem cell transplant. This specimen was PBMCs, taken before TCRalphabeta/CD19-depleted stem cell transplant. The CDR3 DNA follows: TGCAGTGCTAGACTCAACTACGAGCAGTACTTC. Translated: CSARLNYEQYF.